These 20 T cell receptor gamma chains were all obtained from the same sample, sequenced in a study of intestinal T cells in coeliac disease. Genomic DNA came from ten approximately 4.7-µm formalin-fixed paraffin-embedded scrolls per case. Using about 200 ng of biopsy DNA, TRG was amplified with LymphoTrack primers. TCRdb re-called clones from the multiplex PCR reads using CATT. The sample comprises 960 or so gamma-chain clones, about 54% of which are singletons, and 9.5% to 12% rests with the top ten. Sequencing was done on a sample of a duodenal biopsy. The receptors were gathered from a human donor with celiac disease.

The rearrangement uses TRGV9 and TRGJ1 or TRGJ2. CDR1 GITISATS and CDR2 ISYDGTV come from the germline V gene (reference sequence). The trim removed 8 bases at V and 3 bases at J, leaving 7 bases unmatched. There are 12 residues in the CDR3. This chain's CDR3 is CALFGFYYKKLF. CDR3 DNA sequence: TGTGCCTTGTTCGGGTTTTATTATAAGAAACTCTTT.

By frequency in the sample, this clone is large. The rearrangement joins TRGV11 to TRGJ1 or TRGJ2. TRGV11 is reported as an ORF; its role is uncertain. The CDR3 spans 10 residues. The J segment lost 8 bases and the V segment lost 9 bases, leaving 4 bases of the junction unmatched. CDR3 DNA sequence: TGTGCCTGCTGGGGAGATAAGAAACTCTTT. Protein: CACWGDKKLF.

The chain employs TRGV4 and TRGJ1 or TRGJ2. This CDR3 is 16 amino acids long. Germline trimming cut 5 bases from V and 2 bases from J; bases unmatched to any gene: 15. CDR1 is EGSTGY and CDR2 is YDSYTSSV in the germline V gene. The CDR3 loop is CATWGWGPNHYYKKLF. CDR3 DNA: TGTGCCACCTGGGGATGGGGGCCCAACCATTATTATAAGAAACTCTTT.

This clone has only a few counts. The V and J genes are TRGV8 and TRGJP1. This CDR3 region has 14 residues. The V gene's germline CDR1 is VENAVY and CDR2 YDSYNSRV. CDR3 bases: TGTGCACCTGGGATAGATACCACTGGTTGGTTCAAGATATTT. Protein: CAPGIDTTGWFKIF.

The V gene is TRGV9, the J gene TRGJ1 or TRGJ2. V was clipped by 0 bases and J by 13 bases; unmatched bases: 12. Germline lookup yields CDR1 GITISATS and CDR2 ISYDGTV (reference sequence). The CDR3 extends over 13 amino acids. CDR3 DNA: TGTGCCTTGTGGGAGGTGCGGGTTATAAGTAAACTCTTT. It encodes CALWEVRVISKLF.

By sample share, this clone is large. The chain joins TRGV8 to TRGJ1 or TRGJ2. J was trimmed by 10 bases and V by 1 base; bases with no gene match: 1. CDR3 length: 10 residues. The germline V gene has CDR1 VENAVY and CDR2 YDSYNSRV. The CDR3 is CATWDSKKLF. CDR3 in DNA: TGTGCCACCTGGGATAGCAAGAAACTCTTT.

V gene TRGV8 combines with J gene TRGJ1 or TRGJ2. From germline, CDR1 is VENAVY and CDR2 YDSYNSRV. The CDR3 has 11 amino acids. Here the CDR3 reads CAPGIPYKKLF. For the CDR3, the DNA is TGTGCACCTGGGATACCTTATAAGAAACTCTTT.

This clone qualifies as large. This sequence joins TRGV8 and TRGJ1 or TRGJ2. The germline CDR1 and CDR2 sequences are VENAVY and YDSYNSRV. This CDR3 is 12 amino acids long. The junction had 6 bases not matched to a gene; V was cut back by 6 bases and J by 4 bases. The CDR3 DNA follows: TGTGCCACCTGGAATTTCTATTATAAGAAACTCTTT. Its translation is CATWNFYYKKLF.

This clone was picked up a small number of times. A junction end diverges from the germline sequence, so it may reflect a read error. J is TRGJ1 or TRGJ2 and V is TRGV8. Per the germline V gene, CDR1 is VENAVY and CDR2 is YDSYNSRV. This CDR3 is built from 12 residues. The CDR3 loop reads CATWDRTYKKLF. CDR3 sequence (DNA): TGTGCCACCTGGGATAGAACCTATAAGAAGCTCTTT.

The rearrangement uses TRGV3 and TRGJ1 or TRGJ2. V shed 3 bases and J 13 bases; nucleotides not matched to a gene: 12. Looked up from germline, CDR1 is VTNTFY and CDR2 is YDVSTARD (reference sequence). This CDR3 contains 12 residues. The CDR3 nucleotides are TGTGCCACCTGGGACTTGGATATAAGTAAACTCTTT. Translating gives CATWDLDISKLF.

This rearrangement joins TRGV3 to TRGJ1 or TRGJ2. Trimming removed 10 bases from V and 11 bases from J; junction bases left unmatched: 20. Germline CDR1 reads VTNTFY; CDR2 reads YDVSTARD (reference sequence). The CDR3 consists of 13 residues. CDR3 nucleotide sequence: TGTGCCACTTTGGGACAGGCCCTTCATGAGAAACTCTTT. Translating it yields CATLGQALHEKLF.

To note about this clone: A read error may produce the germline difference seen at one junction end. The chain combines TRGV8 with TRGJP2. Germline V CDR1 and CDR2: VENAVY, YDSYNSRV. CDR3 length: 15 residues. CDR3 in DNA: TGTGCCACCTGGGAGAAGCGGGGTAGTGATCGGATCAAGACGTTT. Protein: CATWEKRGSDRIKTF.

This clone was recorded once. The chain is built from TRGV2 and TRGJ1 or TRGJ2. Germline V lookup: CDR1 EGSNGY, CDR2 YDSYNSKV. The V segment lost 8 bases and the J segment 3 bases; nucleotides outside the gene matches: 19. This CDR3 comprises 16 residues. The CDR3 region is CATLGLSRGFYYKKLF. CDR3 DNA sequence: TGTGCCACCTTGGGACTTTCAAGGGGATTTTATTATAAGAAACTCTTT.

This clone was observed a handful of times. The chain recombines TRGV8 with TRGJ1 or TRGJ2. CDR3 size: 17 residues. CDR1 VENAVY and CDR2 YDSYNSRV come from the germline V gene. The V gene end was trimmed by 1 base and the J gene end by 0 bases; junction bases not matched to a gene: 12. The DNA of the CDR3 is TGTGCCACCTGGGATAGTCGTTTGGATTCGAATTATTATAAGAAACTCTTT. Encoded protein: CATWDSRLDSNYYKKLF.

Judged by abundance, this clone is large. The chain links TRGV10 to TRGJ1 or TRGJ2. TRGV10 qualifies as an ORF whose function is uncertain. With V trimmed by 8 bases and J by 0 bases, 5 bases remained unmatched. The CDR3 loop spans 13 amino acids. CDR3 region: CAAWDLNYYKKLF. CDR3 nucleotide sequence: TGTGCTGCGTGGGATCTGAATTATTATAAGAAACTCTTT.

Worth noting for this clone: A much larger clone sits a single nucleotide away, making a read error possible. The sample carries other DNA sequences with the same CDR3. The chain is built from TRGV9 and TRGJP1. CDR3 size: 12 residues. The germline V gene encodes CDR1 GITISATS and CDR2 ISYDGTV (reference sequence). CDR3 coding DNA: TGTGCCTTGTGGTCCACTGGCTGGTTCAAGATATTT. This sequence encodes CALWSTGWFKIF.

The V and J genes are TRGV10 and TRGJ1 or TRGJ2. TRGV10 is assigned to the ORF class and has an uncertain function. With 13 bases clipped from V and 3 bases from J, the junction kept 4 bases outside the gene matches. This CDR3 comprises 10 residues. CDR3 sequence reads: CAVFYYKKLF. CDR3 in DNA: TGTGCTGTTTTTTATTATAAGAAACTCTTT.

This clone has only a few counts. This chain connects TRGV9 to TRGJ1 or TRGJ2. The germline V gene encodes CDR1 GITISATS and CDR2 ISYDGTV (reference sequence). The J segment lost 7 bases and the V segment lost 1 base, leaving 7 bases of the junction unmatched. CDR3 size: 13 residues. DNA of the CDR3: TGTGCCTTGTGGGAGGTACCCAAATATAAGAAACTCTTT. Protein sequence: CALWEVPKYKKLF.

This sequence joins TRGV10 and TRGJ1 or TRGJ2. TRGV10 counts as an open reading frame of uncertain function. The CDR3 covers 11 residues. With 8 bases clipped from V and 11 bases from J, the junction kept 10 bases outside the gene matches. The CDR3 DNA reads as TGTGCTGCGTGGGATGGTGATGAGAAACTCTTT. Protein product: CAAWDGDEKLF.

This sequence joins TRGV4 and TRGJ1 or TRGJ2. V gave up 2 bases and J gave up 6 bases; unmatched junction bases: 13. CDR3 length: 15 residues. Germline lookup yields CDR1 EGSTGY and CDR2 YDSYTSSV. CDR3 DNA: TGTGCCACCTGGGATGTACCACGAATTATTTATAAGAAACTCTTT. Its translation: CATWDVPRIIYKKLF.